Listed below are T cell receptor beta chains from one sample, sequenced in a study of T cell repertoires in cytomegalovirus infection. TCRdb reprocessed the reads via MiXCR and lists one record per CDR3 protein. The sample includes 310,000 or so distinct CDR3 sequences, 8% to 10% of them seen just once. The material sequenced was PBMCs. These receptors were collected from a human donor in good health (CMV status not recorded). Some clones in this sample may be carry-over from other donors' samples. Each CDR3 is given with its conserved first and last residue.

length: 17
V: TRBV11-2
J: TRBJ2-3
CDR3: CASSLVPSSGGSDTQYF

length: 16
V: TRBV7-8
J: TRBJ1-5
CDR3: CASSSREGAGNQPQHF

length: 15
V: TRBV19
J: TRBJ2-2
CDR3: CASSIAIRLNGELFF

length: 18
V: TRBV2
J: TRBJ2-3
CDR3: CASNGLDPSRIMGDTQYF

length: 13
V: TRBV9
J: TRBJ1-1
CDR3: CASSGRDREGAFF

length: 17
V: TRBV6-5
J: TRBJ2-7
CDR3: CASSYFYLSGEAGEQYF

length: 14
V: TRBV20-1
J: TRBJ1-5
CDR3: CSARVGGINQPQHF

length: 19
V: TRBV7-9
J: TRBJ2-3
CDR3: CASSLLVVTRLHSWDTQYF

length: 15
V: TRBV6-6
J: TRBJ2-7
CDR3: CASRFSGGATYEQYF

length: 19
V: TRBV5-1
J: TRBJ2-1
CDR3: CASSLAGRPLAHNRNEQFF

length: 11
V: TRBV28
J: TRBJ1-2
CDR3: CASGGMGPNTF

length: 15
V: TRBV25-1
J: TRBJ2-2
CDR3: CASSSPGPFTGELFF

length: 16
V: TRBV6-5
J: TRBJ2-1
CDR3: CASSYTLAGGYNEQFF

length: 15
V: TRBV11-3
J: TRBJ2-2
CDR3: CASSPSDRSTGELFF

length: 15
V: TRBV7-6
J: TRBJ1-1
CDR3: CASSPIQGLNTEAFF

length: 15
V: TRBV29-1
J: TRBJ2-5
CDR3: CSVAPTSGGVETQYF

length: 15
V: TRBV7-2
J: TRBJ2-1
CDR3: CASSFRAQITNEQFF

length: 15
V: TRBV28
J: TRBJ2-3
CDR3: CASSSGSLGTDTQYF

length: 14
V: TRBV7-9
J: TRBJ1-2
CDR3: CASSSTLGEYGYTF

length: 14
V: TRBV20-1
J: TRBJ2-5
CDR3: CSARRAGDQETQYF

length: 14
V: TRBV15
J: TRBJ1-5
CDR3: CATSLFGGNQPQHF

length: 15
V: TRBV2
J: TRBJ2-2
CDR3: CASRKGTDYTGELFF

length: 17
V: TRBV28
J: TRBJ2-3
CDR3: CASSSRPTSAFTDTQYF

length: 15
V: TRBV7-6
J: TRBJ2-5
CDR3: CASSHDPRTGETQYF

length: 14
V: TRBV7-9
J: TRBJ1-1
CDR3: CASSVRGRDTEAFF

length: 12
V: TRBV7-2
J: TRBJ1-5
CDR3: CASSTDRVPQHF

length: 16
V: TRBV7-8
J: TRBJ2-2
CDR3: CASSLEGHANTGELFF

length: 14
V: TRBV20-1
J: TRBJ2-1
CDR3: CSAVEPGTGNEQFF

length: 16
V: TRBV28
J: TRBJ2-6
CDR3: CASSLTGVGGANVLTF

length: 17
V: TRBV14
J: TRBJ2-1
CDR3: CASSQPRGRSSYNEQFF

length: 17
V: TRBV9
J: TRBJ2-3
CDR3: CASSASPGQGPGDTQYF

length: 14
V: TRBV12-3/TRBV12-4
J: TRBJ2-1
CDR3: CASSFRTAYNEQFF

length: 14
V: TRBV5-6
J: TRBJ2-2
CDR3: CASSPGLPTGELFF

length: 13
V: TRBV20-1
J: TRBJ1-2
CDR3: CSAEQGGNYGYNF

length: 14
V: TRBV14
J: TRBJ2-1
CDR3: CASSQVGFYDEQFF

length: 13
V: TRBV4-3
J: TRBJ1-1
CDR3: CASSQKGNTEAFF

length: 12
V: TRBV10-2
J: TRBJ1-1
CDR3: CASEDGNTEAFF